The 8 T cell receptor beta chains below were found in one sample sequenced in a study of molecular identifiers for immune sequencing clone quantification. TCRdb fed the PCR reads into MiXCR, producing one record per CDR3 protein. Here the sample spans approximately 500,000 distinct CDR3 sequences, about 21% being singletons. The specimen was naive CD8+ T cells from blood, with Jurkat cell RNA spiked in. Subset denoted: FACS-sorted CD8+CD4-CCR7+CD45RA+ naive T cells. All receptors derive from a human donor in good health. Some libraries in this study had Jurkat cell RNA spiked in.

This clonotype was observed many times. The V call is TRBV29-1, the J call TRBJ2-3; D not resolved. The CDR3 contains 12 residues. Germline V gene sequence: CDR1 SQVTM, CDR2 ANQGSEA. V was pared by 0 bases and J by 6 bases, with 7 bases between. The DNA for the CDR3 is TGCAGCGTTGAAGACTGGAAGGATACGCAGTATTTT. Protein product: CSVEDWKDTQYF.

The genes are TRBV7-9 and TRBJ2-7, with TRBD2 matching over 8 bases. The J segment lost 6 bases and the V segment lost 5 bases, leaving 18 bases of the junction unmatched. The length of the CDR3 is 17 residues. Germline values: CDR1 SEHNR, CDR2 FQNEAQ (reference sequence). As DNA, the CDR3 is TGTGCCAGCAGCGAGAATCATAGCGGGGACCGCTCATCCGAGCAGTACTTC. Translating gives CASSENHSGDRSSEQYF.

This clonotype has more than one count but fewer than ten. CDR3 residues: CASSLESSGGLYGYTF. Written as DNA, the CDR3 is TGTGCCAGCAGCTTGGAATCGTCAGGGGGACTATATGGCTACACCTTC. The rearrangement uses TRBV5-6 and TRBJ1-2, with 7 nucleotides matching TRBD1. Germline CDR1 is SGHDT and CDR2 is YYEEEE. This CDR3 spans 16 amino acids. J was trimmed by 5 bases and V by 0 bases; bases with no gene match: 10.

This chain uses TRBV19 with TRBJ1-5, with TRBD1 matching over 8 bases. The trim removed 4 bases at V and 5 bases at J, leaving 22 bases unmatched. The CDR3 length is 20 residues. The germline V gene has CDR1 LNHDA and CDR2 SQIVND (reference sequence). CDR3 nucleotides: TGTGCCAGTAGTAGGGGGGACAGGTTTAACCTTGGTTCGGACTATCAGCCCCAGCATTTT. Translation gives CASSRGDRFNLGSDYQPQHF.

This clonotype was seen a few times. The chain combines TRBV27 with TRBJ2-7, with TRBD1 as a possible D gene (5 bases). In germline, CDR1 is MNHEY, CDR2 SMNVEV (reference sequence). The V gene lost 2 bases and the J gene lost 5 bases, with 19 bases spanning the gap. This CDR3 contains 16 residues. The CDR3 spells CASSLKGPLNPHEQYF. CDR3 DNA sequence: TGTGCCAGCAGTTTAAAGGGGCCGTTAAACCCTCACGAGCAGTACTTC.

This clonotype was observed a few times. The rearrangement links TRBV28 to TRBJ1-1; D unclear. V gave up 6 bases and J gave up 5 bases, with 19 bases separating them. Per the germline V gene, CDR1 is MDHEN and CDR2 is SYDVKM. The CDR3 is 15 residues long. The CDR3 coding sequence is TGTGCCAGCAGCCGCCCCTTTGAGAGGGCGACTGAAGCTTTCTTT. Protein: CASSRPFERATEAFF.

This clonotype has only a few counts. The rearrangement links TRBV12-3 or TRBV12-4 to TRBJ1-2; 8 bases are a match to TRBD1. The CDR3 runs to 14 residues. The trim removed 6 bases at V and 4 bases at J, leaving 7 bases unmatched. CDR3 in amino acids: CASSPTGGSYGYTF. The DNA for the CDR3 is TGTGCCAGCAGCCCTACAGGGGGTAGCTATGGCTACACCTTC.

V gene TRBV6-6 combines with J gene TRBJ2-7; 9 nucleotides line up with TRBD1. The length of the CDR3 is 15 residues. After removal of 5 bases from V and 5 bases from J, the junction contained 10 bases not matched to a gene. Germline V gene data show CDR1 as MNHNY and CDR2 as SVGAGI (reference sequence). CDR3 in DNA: TGTGCCAGCAGTGGCATCGGGACAGGGCGCGACGAGCAGTACTTC. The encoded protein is CASSGIGTGRDEQYF.